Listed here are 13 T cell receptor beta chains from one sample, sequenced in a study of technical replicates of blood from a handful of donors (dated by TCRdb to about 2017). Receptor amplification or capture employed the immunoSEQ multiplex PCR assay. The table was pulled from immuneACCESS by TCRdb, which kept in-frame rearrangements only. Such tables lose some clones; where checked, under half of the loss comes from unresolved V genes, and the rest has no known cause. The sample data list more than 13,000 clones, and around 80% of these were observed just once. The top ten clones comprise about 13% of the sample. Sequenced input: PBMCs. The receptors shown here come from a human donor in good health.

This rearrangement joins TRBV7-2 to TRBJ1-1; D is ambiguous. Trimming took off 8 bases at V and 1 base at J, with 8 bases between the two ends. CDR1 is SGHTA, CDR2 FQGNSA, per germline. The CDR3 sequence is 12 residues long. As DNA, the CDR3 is TGTGCCAGCTTCGGGGAGAACACTGAAGCTTTCTTT. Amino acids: CASFGENTEAFF.

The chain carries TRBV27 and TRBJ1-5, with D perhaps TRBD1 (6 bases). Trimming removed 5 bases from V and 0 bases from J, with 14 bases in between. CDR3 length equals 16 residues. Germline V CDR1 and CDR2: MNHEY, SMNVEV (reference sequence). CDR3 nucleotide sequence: TGTGCCAGCAGTCCGGGACACTTCGGTAGCAATCAGCCCCAGCATTTT. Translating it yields CASSPGHFGSNQPQHF.

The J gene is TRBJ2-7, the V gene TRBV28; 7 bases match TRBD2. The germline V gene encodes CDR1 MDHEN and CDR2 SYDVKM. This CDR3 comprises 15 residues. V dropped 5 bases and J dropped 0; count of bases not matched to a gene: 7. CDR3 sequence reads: CASSPPGGVSYEQYF. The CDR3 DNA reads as TGTGCCAGCAGTCCCCCGGGAGGAGTCTCCTACGAGCAGTACTTC.

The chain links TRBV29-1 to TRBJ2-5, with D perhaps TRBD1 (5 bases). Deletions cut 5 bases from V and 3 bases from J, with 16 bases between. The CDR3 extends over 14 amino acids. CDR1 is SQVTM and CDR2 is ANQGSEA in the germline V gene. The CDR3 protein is CSVFPGRAEETQYF. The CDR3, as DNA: TGCAGCGTTTTCCCCGGCAGGGCGGAAGAGACCCAGTACTTC. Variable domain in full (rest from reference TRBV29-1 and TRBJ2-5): SAVISQKPSRDICQRGTSLTIQCQVDSQVTMMFWYRQQPGQSLTLIATANQGSEATYESGFVIDKFPISRPNLTFSTLTVSNMSPEDSSIYLCSVFPGRAEETQYFGPGTRLLVL.

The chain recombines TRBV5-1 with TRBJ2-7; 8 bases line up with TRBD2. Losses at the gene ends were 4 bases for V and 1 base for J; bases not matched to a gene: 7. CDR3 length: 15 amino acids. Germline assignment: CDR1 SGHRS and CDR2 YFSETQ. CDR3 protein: CASSQTSGRSYEQYF. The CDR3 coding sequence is TGCGCCAGCAGCCAAACTAGCGGAAGATCCTACGAGCAGTACTTC. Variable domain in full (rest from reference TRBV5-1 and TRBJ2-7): KAGVTQTPRYLIKTRGQQVTLSCSPISGHRSVSWYQQTPGQGLQFLFEYFSETQRNKGNFPGRFSGRQFSNSRSEMNVSTLELGDSALYLCASSQTSGRSYEQYFGPGTRLTVT.

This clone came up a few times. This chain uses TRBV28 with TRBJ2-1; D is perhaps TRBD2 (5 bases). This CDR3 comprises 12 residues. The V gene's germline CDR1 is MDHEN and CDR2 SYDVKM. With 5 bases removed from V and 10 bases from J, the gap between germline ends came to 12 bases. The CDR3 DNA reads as TGTGCCAGCAGTCAGGACCAGCGGGAGCAGTTCTTC. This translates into CASSQDQREQFF.

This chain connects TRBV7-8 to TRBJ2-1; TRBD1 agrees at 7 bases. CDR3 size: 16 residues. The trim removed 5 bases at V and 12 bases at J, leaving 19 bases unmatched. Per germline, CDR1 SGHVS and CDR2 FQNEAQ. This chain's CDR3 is CASSLRGRVPFGRQFF. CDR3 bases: TGTGCCAGCAGCCTTAGGGGGCGTGTTCCTTTCGGTCGGCAGTTCTTC.

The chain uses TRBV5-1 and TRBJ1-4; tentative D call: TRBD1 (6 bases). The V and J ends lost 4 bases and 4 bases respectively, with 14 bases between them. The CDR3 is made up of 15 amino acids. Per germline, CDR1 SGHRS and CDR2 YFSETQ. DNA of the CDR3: TGCGCCAGCAGCCCAGACAGGTTTAGTAATGAAAAACTGTTTTTT. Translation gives CASSPDRFSNEKLFF.

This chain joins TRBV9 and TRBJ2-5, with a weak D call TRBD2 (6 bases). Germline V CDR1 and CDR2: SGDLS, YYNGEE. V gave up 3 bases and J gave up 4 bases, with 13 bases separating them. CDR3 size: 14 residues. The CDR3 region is CASSAPGTLETQYF. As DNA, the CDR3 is TGTGCCAGCAGCGCCCCCGGGACTTTAGAGACCCAGTACTTC. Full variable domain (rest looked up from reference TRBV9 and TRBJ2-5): DSGVTQTPKHLITATGQRVTLRCSPRSGDLSVYWYQQSLDQGLQFLIQYYNGEERAKGNILERFSAQQFPDLHSELNLSSLELGDSALYFCASSAPGTLETQYFGPGTRLLVL.

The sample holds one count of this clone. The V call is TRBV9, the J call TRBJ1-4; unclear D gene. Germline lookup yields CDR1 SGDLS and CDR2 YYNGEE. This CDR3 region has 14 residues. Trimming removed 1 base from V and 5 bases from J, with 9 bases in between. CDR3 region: CASSVRDNNEKLFF. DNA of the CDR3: TGTGCCAGCAGCGTACGGGATAACAATGAAAAACTGTTTTTT.

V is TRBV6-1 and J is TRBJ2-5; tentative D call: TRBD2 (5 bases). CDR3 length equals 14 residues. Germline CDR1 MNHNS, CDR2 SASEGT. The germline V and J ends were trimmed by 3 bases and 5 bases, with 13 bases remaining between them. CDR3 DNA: TGTGCCAGCAGTGACTTGGGAGTTCGGGAGACCCAGTACTTC. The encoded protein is CASSDLGVRETQYF.

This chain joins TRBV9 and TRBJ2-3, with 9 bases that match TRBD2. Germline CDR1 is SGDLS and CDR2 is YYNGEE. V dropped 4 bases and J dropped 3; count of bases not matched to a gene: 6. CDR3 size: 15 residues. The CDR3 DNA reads TGTGCCAGCAGCCCTGGGACTAGCATAACAGATACGCAGTATTTT. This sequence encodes CASSPGTSITDTQYF. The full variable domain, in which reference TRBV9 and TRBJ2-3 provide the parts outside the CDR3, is DSGVTQTPKHLITATGQRVTLRCSPRSGDLSVYWYQQSLDQGLQFLIQYYNGEERAKGNILERFSAQQFPDLHSELNLSSLELGDSALYFCASSPGTSITDTQYFGPGTRLTVL.

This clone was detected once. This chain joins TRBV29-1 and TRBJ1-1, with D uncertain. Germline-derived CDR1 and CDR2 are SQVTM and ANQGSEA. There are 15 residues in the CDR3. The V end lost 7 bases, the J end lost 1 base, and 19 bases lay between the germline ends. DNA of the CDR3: TGCAGCGCCCGGGTTAGCAGCCTAGAGAACACTGAAGCTTTCTTT. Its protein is CSARVSSLENTEAFF.